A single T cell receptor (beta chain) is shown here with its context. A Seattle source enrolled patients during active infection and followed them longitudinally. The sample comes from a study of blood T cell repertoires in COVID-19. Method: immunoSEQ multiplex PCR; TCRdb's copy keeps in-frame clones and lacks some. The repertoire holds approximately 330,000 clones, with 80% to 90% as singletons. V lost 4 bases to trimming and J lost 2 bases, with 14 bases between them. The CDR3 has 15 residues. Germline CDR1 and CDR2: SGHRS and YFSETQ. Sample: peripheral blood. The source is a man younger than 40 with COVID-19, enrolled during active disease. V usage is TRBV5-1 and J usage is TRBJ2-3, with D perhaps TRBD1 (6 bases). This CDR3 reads CASSLQGYDTDTQYF. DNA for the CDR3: TGCGCCAGCAGCCTACAGGGTTACGACACAGATACGCAGTATTTT.